These 12 T cell receptor beta chains were all obtained from the same sample, sequenced in a study of blood T cell repertoires in COVID-19. Profiled with immunoSEQ multiplex PCR; TCRdb holds only in-frame clones, not every one. Here the sample spans about 53,000 clones, approximately 82% being singletons. The sequencing input was peripheral blood. These receptors were collected from a human donor in a cohort sampled during active COVID-19.

This chain connects TRBV6-5 to TRBJ2-5; 8 nucleotides align to TRBD2. CDR3 length equals 14 residues. CDR1 MNHEY and CDR2 SVGAGI come from the germline V gene. V lost 8 bases, J lost 4 bases, and 9 bases stayed unmatched. DNA of the CDR3: TGTGCCAGCTCAAAAGGCGGGGGGCCAGAGACCCAGTACTTC. Protein product: CASSKGGGPETQYF.

The genes are TRBV28 and TRBJ2-5; 8 bases align to TRBD2. V was clipped by 7 bases and J by 4 bases; unmatched bases: 14. From germline, CDR1 is MDHEN and CDR2 SYDVKM. There are 16 residues in the CDR3. The CDR3 is CASKYWGSGEGETQYF. CDR3 coding DNA: TGTGCCAGCAAATACTGGGGTAGCGGGGAGGGAGAGACCCAGTACTTC.

The V gene is TRBV2, the J gene TRBJ2-5; weak D call: TRBD2 (5 bases). The length of the CDR3 is 11 residues. From germline, CDR1 is SNHLY and CDR2 FYNNEI. V was clipped by 0 bases and J by 12 bases, with 8 bases between them. CDR3 sequence reads: CASSEAPREYF. The DNA of the CDR3 is TGTGCCAGCAGTGAAGCTCCGCGGGAGTACTTC.

This chain connects TRBV6-5 to TRBJ1-2; TRBD1 is a possible D gene (5 bases). CDR1 is MNHEY, CDR2 SVGAGI, per germline. The CDR3 covers 14 residues. Trimming pared 8 bases from V and 5 bases from J, leaving 18 bases between. CDR3 region: CASCEPQGLYGYTF. DNA for the CDR3: TGTGCCAGCTGCGAGCCGCAGGGCCTTTATGGCTACACCTTC.

The chain employs TRBV7-2 and TRBJ1-5; no firm D call. The germline V gene encodes CDR1 SGHTA and CDR2 FQGNSA. This CDR3 has 11 amino acids. Trimming removed 6 bases at V and 9 bases at J, with 9 bases between. Here the CDR3 DNA reads TGTGCCAGCAGTCTCTCGGGGCCCCAGCATTTT. It codes for CASSLSGPQHF.

CDR3 sequence (DNA): TGTGCCAGCAGCCCCGAAGGGACAGGGGGTCCAAAGAACACTGAAGCTTTCTTT. Its translation: CASSPEGTGGPKNTEAFF. The chain couples TRBV9 to TRBJ1-1; 11 nucleotides line up with TRBD1. CDR1 SGDLS and CDR2 YYNGEE come from the germline V gene. There are 18 residues in the CDR3. V lost 4 bases and J lost 1; bases outside the gene matches: 12.

The chain links TRBV7-9 to TRBJ1-2; weak D call: TRBD1 (6 bases). Trimming removed 4 bases from V and 6 bases from J, with 9 bases in between. This CDR3 region has 12 residues. Germline V gene lookup returns CDR1 SEHNR and CDR2 FQNEAQ (reference sequence). The CDR3 sequence: CASSSSGDGYTF. In DNA form, the CDR3 reads TGTGCCAGCAGCTCATCAGGGGATGGCTACACCTTC.

This clone was seen a handful of times. The J gene is TRBJ1-2, the V gene TRBV5-6; TRBD1 aligns across 8 bases. The CDR3 extends over 17 amino acids. V lost 1 base to trimming and J lost 7 bases; unmatched junction nucleotides: 15. Looked up from germline, CDR1 is SGHDT and CDR2 is YYEEEE. CDR3 sequence (DNA): TGTGCCAGCAGCTTGTTGTCAGGGGGCTTGGATCGCGGTGGCTACACCTTC. Its translation: CASSLLSGGLDRGGYTF.

This rearrangement joins TRBV19 to TRBJ2-5, with 7 nucleotides matching TRBD1. J lost 5 bases, V lost 6 bases, and 12 bases had no gene match. The V gene's germline CDR1 is LNHDA and CDR2 SQIVND (reference sequence). The CDR3 is 15 residues long. Written as DNA, the CDR3 is TGTGCCAGTAGCCAAACAGGGGCGCCTGGGGAGACCCAGTACTTC. Translated: CASSQTGAPGETQYF.

J is TRBJ2-2 and V is TRBV19; D is uncertain. Germline CDR1 reads LNHDA; CDR2 reads SQIVND (reference sequence). V was cut by 1 base and J by 4 bases, with 4 bases left in between. The CDR3 runs 13 residues. The CDR3: CASSIGSTGELFF. DNA of the CDR3: TGTGCCAGTAGTATAGGGAGCACCGGGGAGCTGTTTTTT. Together with reference TRBV19 and TRBJ2-2, the CDR3 gives the full variable domain: DGGITQSPKYLFRKEGQNVTLSCEQNLNHDAMYWYRQDPGQGLRLIYYSQIVNDFQKGDIAEGYSVSREKKESFPLTVTSAQKNPTAFYLCASSIGSTGELFFGEGSRLTVL.

The chain combines TRBV5-6 with TRBJ2-7; 12 positions agree with TRBD1. This CDR3 is built from 15 residues. Germline CDR1 is SGHDT and CDR2 is YYEEEE. V shed 3 bases and J 2 bases; nucleotides not matched to a gene: 3. The CDR3 DNA is TGTGCCAGCAGCTCCGGGACAGGGGGCCCCTACGAGCAGTACTTC. Encoded protein: CASSSGTGGPYEQYF.

The chain couples TRBV29-1 to TRBJ2-5; TRBD1 agrees at 7 bases. V lost 1 base and J lost 4; bases outside the gene matches: 6. This CDR3 is 14 amino acids long. Germline CDR1 and CDR2: SQVTM and ANQGSEA. Here the CDR3 DNA reads TGCAGCGTTGAAGGAGGGGGCAGAATAGAGACCCAGTACTTC. Amino acid sequence: CSVEGGGRIETQYF.